This entry is about one T cell receptor (beta chain). The sample belongs to a study of shared clonotypes between healthy human individuals. Assay used: immunoSEQ multiplex PCR; TCRdb lists only in-frame clones, some missing. The sample holds some 2,500,000 clones, about nine tenths seen once. J was trimmed by 2 bases and V by 3 bases; bases with no gene match: 4. Germline V gives CDR1 SGDLS, CDR2 YYNGEE. The CDR3 runs to 16 residues. This receptor was obtained from a man aged 18-30 years in good health. Some clones in this sample may be carry-over from other donors' samples. Sequenced: naive CD4+ T cells from PBMCs. Subset specified: CD45RA+ positively selected. V gene TRBV9 combines with J gene TRBJ2-2; 10 bases are a match to TRBD2. The CDR3 sequence: CASSESGRANTGELFF. The CDR3 DNA sequence: TGTGCCAGCAGCGAGAGCGGGAGGGCTAACACCGGGGAGCTGTTTTTT.